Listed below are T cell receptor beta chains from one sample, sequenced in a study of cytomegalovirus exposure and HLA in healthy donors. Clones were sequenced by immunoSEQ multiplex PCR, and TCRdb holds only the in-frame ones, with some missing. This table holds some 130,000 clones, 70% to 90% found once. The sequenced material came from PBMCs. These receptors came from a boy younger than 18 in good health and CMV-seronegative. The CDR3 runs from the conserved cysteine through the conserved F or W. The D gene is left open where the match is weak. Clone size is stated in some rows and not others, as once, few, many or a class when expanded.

CDR3 protein: CASSLNLGGGPRNEQFF
CDR3 DNA: TGTGCCAGCAGCTTAAATCTCGGCGGGGGCCCACGCAATGAGCAGTTCTTC
V gene: TRBV7-3
D gene: .
J gene: TRBJ2-1
clone size: .

CDR3 protein: CASTYKAVGGTYEQYF
CDR3 DNA: TGTGCCAGCACTTATAAGGCAGTTGGAGGAACCTACGAGCAGTACTTC
V gene: TRBV27
D gene: .
J gene: TRBJ2-7
clone size: once

CDR3 protein: CASSVDLPSGNEQFF
CDR3 DNA: TGTGCCAGCAGCGTAGATCTCCCTAGCGGCAATGAGCAGTTCTTC
V gene: TRBV9
D gene: TRBD2
J gene: TRBJ2-1
clone size: .

CDR3 protein: CASRSQGVNTGELFF
CDR3 DNA: TGTGCCAGCAGGTCACAGGGGGTCAACACCGGGGAGCTGTTTTTT
V gene: TRBV6-5
D gene: TRBD1
J gene: TRBJ2-2
clone size: .

CDR3 protein: CASSILGVQPQHF
CDR3 DNA: TGTGCCAGTAGTATTCTCGGGGTTCAGCCCCAGCATTTT
V gene: TRBV19
D gene: .
J gene: TRBJ1-5
clone size: .

CDR3 protein: CAISESIAGEFEQFF
CDR3 DNA: TGTGCCATCAGTGAGTCAATAGCGGGGGAGTTTGAGCAGTTCTTC
V gene: TRBV10-3
D gene: TRBD2
J gene: TRBJ2-1
clone size: .

CDR3 protein: CASSLRTSGNTGELFF
CDR3 DNA: TGTGCCAGCAGCCTAAGGACTAGCGGTAACACCGGGGAGCTGTTTTTT
V gene: TRBV27
D gene: TRBD2
J gene: TRBJ2-2
clone size: many

CDR3 protein: CASSFLSVSGAYEQYF
CDR3 DNA: TGCGCCAGCAGCTTCTTAAGCGTATCAGGGGCCTACGAGCAGTACTTC
V gene: TRBV4-1
D gene: .
J gene: TRBJ2-7
clone size: .

CDR3 protein: CASSLIAGDTGELFF
CDR3 DNA: TGCGCCAGCAGTCTAATAGCGGGAGATACCGGGGAGCTGTTTTTT
V gene: TRBV4-1
D gene: TRBD2
J gene: TRBJ2-2
clone size: .

CDR3 protein: CASSQVPGVNTGELFF
CDR3 DNA: TGTGCCAGCAGCCAAGTGCCAGGGGTTAACACCGGGGAGCTGTTTTTT
V gene: TRBV4-2
D gene: .
J gene: TRBJ2-2
clone size: once

CDR3 protein: CASSPLDREYTGELFF
CDR3 DNA: TGTGCCAGCAGCCCATTAGACAGGGAGTACACCGGGGAGCTGTTTTTT
V gene: TRBV4-1
D gene: TRBD1
J gene: TRBJ2-2
clone size: few

CDR3 protein: CASSHVRASANTGELFF
CDR3 DNA: TGCGCCAGCAGCCACGTCAGGGCGAGCGCGAACACCGGGGAGCTGTTTTTT
V gene: TRBV5-1
D gene: .
J gene: TRBJ2-2
clone size: .

CDR3 protein: CASSTGQGRGEKLFF
CDR3 DNA: TGTGCCAGCAGCACAGGACAGGGTCGGGGTGAAAAACTGTTTTTT
V gene: TRBV5-4
D gene: TRBD1
J gene: TRBJ1-4
clone size: once

CDR3 protein: CASIGTGTYEQYF
CDR3 DNA: TGTGCCAGCATCGGGACAGGCACCTACGAGCAGTACTTC
V gene: TRBV2
D gene: TRBD1
J gene: TRBJ2-7
clone size: .

CDR3 protein: CATSRDVGGTEAFF
CDR3 DNA: TGTGCCACCAGCAGAGATGTTGGGGGGACTGAAGCTTTCTTT
V gene: TRBV15
D gene: .
J gene: TRBJ1-1
clone size: .

CDR3 protein: CASKQGGDQPQHF
CDR3 DNA: TGTGCCAGTAAGCAGGGAGGAGATCAGCCCCAGCATTTT
V gene: TRBV19
D gene: .
J gene: TRBJ1-5
clone size: .

CDR3 protein: CASRHTKGDRMVTNQPQHF
CDR3 DNA: TGTGCCAGCAGACACACGAAAGGGGACAGGATGGTGACAAATCAGCCCCAGCATTTT
V gene: TRBV6-8
D gene: TRBD1
J gene: TRBJ1-5
clone size: .

CDR3 protein: CASSHGLPPETQYF
CDR3 DNA: TGCGCCAGCAGCCATGGACTGCCCCCAGAGACCCAGTACTTC
V gene: TRBV4-1
D gene: .
J gene: TRBJ2-5
clone size: .

CDR3 protein: CASSLDPGRAPNEQFF
CDR3 DNA: TGTGCCAGCAGCTTGGATCCGGGGAGGGCTCCAAATGAGCAGTTCTTC
V gene: TRBV5-4
D gene: TRBD2
J gene: TRBJ2-1
clone size: .

CDR3 protein: CASSIDPRVGYTF
CDR3 DNA: TGTGCCAGTAGTATAGACCCCAGGGTCGGCTACACCTTC
V gene: TRBV19
D gene: .
J gene: TRBJ1-2
clone size: .

CDR3 protein: CASSLKGWGGELFF
CDR3 DNA: TGTGCCAGCAGCTTGAAGGGGTGGGGCGGGGAGCTGTTTTTT
V gene: TRBV5-6
D gene: .
J gene: TRBJ2-2
clone size: .

CDR3 protein: CASSFGDRSNTGELFF
CDR3 DNA: TGTGCCAGCAGCTTCGGGGACAGGAGCAACACCGGGGAGCTGTTTTTT
V gene: TRBV7-9
D gene: TRBD1
J gene: TRBJ2-2
clone size: .

CDR3 protein: CASSETSGVGQETQYF
CDR3 DNA: TGTGCCAGCAGCGAGACTAGCGGGGTTGGACAAGAGACCCAGTACTTC
V gene: TRBV7-3
D gene: TRBD2
J gene: TRBJ2-5
clone size: few

CDR3 protein: CASSVARNTEAFF
CDR3 DNA: TGTGCCAGCAGTGTAGCCAGGAACACTGAAGCTTTCTTT
V gene: TRBV6-1
D gene: .
J gene: TRBJ1-1
clone size: .

CDR3 protein: CASTFSGSMNTEAFF
CDR3 DNA: TGCGCCAGCACCTTTTCGGGGTCGATGAACACTGAAGCTTTCTTT
V gene: TRBV5-1
D gene: .
J gene: TRBJ1-1
clone size: few

CDR3 protein: CAWSSLPGTVLSGNTIYF
CDR3 DNA: TGTGCCTGGAGTTCGCTACCCGGGACAGTACTCTCTGGAAACACCATATATTTT
V gene: TRBV30
D gene: TRBD1
J gene: TRBJ1-3
clone size: once

CDR3 protein: CASSLGREETQYF
CDR3 DNA: TGTGCCAGCAGCTTGGGCCGAGAAGAGACCCAGTACTTC
V gene: TRBV5-4
D gene: .
J gene: TRBJ2-5
clone size: .

CDR3 protein: CASSLARAGGPLHEQFF
CDR3 DNA: TGCGCCAGCAGCTTGGCCCGAGCGGGAGGGCCGTTACATGAGCAGTTCTTC
V gene: TRBV5-1
D gene: TRBD2
J gene: TRBJ2-1
clone size: .

CDR3 protein: CASSPVLSDTEAFF
CDR3 DNA: TGTGCCAGCTCACCGGTACTGTCGGACACTGAAGCTTTCTTT
V gene: TRBV18
D gene: .
J gene: TRBJ1-1
clone size: .

CDR3 protein: CASSSRGHEQYF
CDR3 DNA: TGCGCCAGCAGCTCCAGGGGCCACGAGCAGTACTTC
V gene: TRBV5-1
D gene: .
J gene: TRBJ2-7
clone size: .

CDR3 protein: CASSLGGNTGELFF
CDR3 DNA: TGTGCCAGCAGCTTAGGAGGGAACACCGGGGAGCTGTTTTTT
V gene: TRBV7-2
D gene: .
J gene: TRBJ2-2
clone size: .

CDR3 protein: CASSMPGRVTEAFF
CDR3 DNA: TGTGCCAGTAGTATGCCGGGGAGGGTCACTGAAGCTTTCTTT
V gene: TRBV19
D gene: .
J gene: TRBJ1-1
clone size: .

CDR3 protein: CASTGQGAGVMRDTEAFF
CDR3 DNA: TGCGCCAGCACTGGACAGGGGGCCGGGGTTATGAGAGACACTGAAGCTTTCTTT
V gene: TRBV10-2
D gene: TRBD1
J gene: TRBJ1-1
clone size: .

CDR3 protein: CASIDIQSSYEQYF
CDR3 DNA: TGTGCCAGCATCGATATACAGAGCTCCTACGAGCAGTACTTC
V gene: TRBV11-2
D gene: .
J gene: TRBJ2-7
clone size: .

CDR3 protein: CASSQEPLAVSTDTQYF
CDR3 DNA: TGTGCCAGCAGCCAAGAACCTCTAGCGGTTAGCACAGATACGCAGTATTTT
V gene: TRBV4-2
D gene: TRBD2
J gene: TRBJ2-3
clone size: .

CDR3 protein: CASSVIAGGPNEQFF
CDR3 DNA: TGTGCCAGCAGCGTTATAGCGGGGGGGCCGAATGAGCAGTTCTTC
V gene: TRBV9
D gene: TRBD2
J gene: TRBJ2-1
clone size: .

CDR3 protein: CASSPELAGANNEQFF
CDR3 DNA: TGTGCCAGCAGCCCAGAGCTAGCGGGAGCGAACAATGAGCAGTTCTTC
V gene: TRBV5-4
D gene: TRBD2
J gene: TRBJ2-1
clone size: .

CDR3 protein: CASSYSRSYEQYF
CDR3 DNA: TGTGCCAGCAGTTACTCTAGATCCTACGAGCAGTACTTC
V gene: TRBV6-5
D gene: .
J gene: TRBJ2-7
clone size: .

CDR3 protein: CARPTGKTGNTIYF
CDR3 DNA: TGCGCCAGACCGACAGGGAAAACAGGAAACACCATATATTTT
V gene: TRBV10-1
D gene: TRBD1
J gene: TRBJ1-3
clone size: few

CDR3 protein: CASSQDRQGFYEQYF
CDR3 DNA: TGCGCCAGCAGCCAAGATCGGCAGGGGTTCTACGAGCAGTACTTC
V gene: TRBV4-3
D gene: .
J gene: TRBJ2-7
clone size: .

CDR3 protein: CASSLKTGSQETQYF
CDR3 DNA: TGTGCCAGCAGCCTAAAAACGGGGTCGCAAGAGACCCAGTACTTC
V gene: TRBV5-4
D gene: .
J gene: TRBJ2-5
clone size: .

CDR3 protein: CASGQHYEQYF
CDR3 DNA: TGTGCCAGTGGACAGCACTACGAGCAGTACTTC
V gene: TRBV19
D gene: .
J gene: TRBJ2-7
clone size: .

CDR3 protein: CASRKSDRVGPNEQYF
CDR3 DNA: TGTGCCAGCAGAAAGTCGGACAGGGTCGGGCCCAACGAGCAGTACTTC
V gene: TRBV27
D gene: TRBD1
J gene: TRBJ2-7
clone size: .

CDR3 protein: CASSPSPQANTEAFF
CDR3 DNA: TGCGCCAGCAGCCCCAGCCCCCAGGCGAACACTGAAGCTTTCTTT
V gene: TRBV4-1
D gene: .
J gene: TRBJ1-1
clone size: few

CDR3 protein: CASSFVGQATYGYTF
CDR3 DNA: TGTGCCAGCAGCTTTGTGGGCCAGGCCACTTATGGCTACACCTTC
V gene: TRBV7-9
D gene: .
J gene: TRBJ1-2
clone size: few

CDR3 protein: CASSLGQGADTQYF
CDR3 DNA: TGTGCCAGCAGTTTGGGACAGGGAGCAGATACGCAGTATTTT
V gene: TRBV6-6
D gene: TRBD1
J gene: TRBJ2-3
clone size: few

CDR3 protein: CATHSETGGNNSPLHF
CDR3 DNA: TGTGCCACCCATTCCGAGACAGGGGGCAATAATTCACCCCTCCACTTT
V gene: TRBV2
D gene: TRBD1
J gene: TRBJ1-6
clone size: .

CDR3 protein: CASSRPDRDNEKLFF
CDR3 DNA: TGTGCCAGCAGCCGGCCGGACAGGGACAATGAAAAACTGTTTTTT
V gene: TRBV5-4
D gene: TRBD1
J gene: TRBJ1-4
clone size: .

CDR3 protein: CASRATGSSNEQFF
CDR3 DNA: TGCGCCAGCAGGGCGACAGGGTCTAGCAATGAGCAGTTCTTC
V gene: TRBV10-2
D gene: TRBD1
J gene: TRBJ2-1
clone size: .

CDR3 protein: CSVDPGQGREAFF
CDR3 DNA: TGCAGCGTCGACCCGGGACAGGGACGTGAAGCTTTCTTT
V gene: TRBV29-1
D gene: TRBD1
J gene: TRBJ1-1
clone size: .

CDR3 protein: CASSPRTDMNTEAFF
CDR3 DNA: TGCGCCAGCAGCCCCCGGACGGACATGAACACTGAAGCTTTCTTT
V gene: TRBV4-1
D gene: .
J gene: TRBJ1-1
clone size: .

CDR3 protein: CASSHTSGRPYEQYF
CDR3 DNA: TGTGCCAGCAGCCATACTAGCGGGAGACCCTACGAGCAGTACTTC
V gene: TRBV5-6
D gene: TRBD2
J gene: TRBJ2-7
clone size: .

CDR3 protein: CASSAEVAGDLYEQYF
CDR3 DNA: TGTGCCAGCAGCGCCGAGGTGGCGGGAGACCTCTACGAGCAGTACTTC
V gene: TRBV27
D gene: TRBD2
J gene: TRBJ2-7
clone size: once

CDR3 protein: CASSIEEAGRGPLHF
CDR3 DNA: TGTGCCAGTAGTATAGAGGAGGCAGGTCGCGGGCCCCTCCACTTT
V gene: TRBV19
D gene: .
J gene: TRBJ1-6
clone size: .

CDR3 protein: CASASHRNSGANVLTF
CDR3 DNA: TGCGCCAGCGCATCTCACAGGAACTCTGGGGCCAACGTCCTGACTTTC
V gene: TRBV5-1
D gene: .
J gene: TRBJ2-6
clone size: once

CDR3 protein: CASSLEGRAEEKLFF
CDR3 DNA: TGCGCCAGCAGCTTAGAAGGCAGGGCTGAGGAAAAACTGTTTTTT
V gene: TRBV4-3
D gene: .
J gene: TRBJ1-4
clone size: .

CDR3 protein: CASSLDPDRVVDDEQFF
CDR3 DNA: TGCGCCAGCAGCTTGGACCCGGACAGGGTGGTGGACGATGAGCAGTTCTTC
V gene: TRBV5-1
D gene: TRBD1
J gene: TRBJ2-1
clone size: few

CDR3 protein: CASSPQGAVYGYTF
CDR3 DNA: TGTGCCAGCAGTCCACAGGGTGCGGTCTATGGCTACACCTTC
V gene: TRBV2
D gene: .
J gene: TRBJ1-2
clone size: .

CDR3 protein: CASRGVGGDYNEQFF
CDR3 DNA: TGCGCCAGCAGGGGCGTGGGGGGAGACTACAATGAGCAGTTCTTC
V gene: TRBV4-1
D gene: .
J gene: TRBJ2-1
clone size: .